These 13 T cell receptor beta chains originate from one sample sequenced in a study of blood T cells in healthy people across ages. A second PCR of roughly 7 to 11 cycles used a sample-barcoded 5' primer and a J-beta primer mix. TCRdb fed the 5' RACE reads into MiXCR, producing one record per CDR3 protein. This table holds hundreds of thousands of distinct CDR3 sequences, roughly 50% found once. Sequencing was done on a sample of blood. These receptors were obtained from a man aged 60 to 69 in good health.

The rearrangement uses TRBV6-2 or TRBV6-3 and TRBJ1-5; D ambiguous. Trimming removed 6 bases from V and 4 bases from J, with 13 bases in between. This CDR3 has 14 residues. The germline V gene has CDR1 MNHEY and CDR2 SVGEGT. In nucleotides, the CDR3 is TGTGCCAGCAGAGGCCCTGTAACAAATCAGCCCCAGCATTTT. Translated, it gives CASRGPVTNQPQHF.

V usage is TRBV29-1 and J usage is TRBJ1-2; 7 bases are a match to TRBD1. Looked up from germline, CDR1 is SQVTM and CDR2 is ANQGSEA. The CDR3 runs 16 residues. After removal of 7 bases from V and 6 bases from J, the junction contained 20 bases not matched to a gene. CDR3 residues: CSAGGCQGVRADGYTF. The DNA of the CDR3 is TGCAGCGCAGGGGGTTGTCAGGGCGTAAGGGCGGATGGCTACACCTTC.

The chain carries TRBV25-1 and TRBJ2-1; D tentatively reads TRBD1 or TRBD2 (5 bases each). The CDR3 has 11 amino acids. The germline V gene encodes CDR1 MGHDK and CDR2 SYGVNS. Deletions cut 6 bases from V and 6 bases from J, with 6 bases between. In nucleotides, the CDR3 is TGTGCCAGCAGGGGGGTCAATGAGCAGTTCTTC. Translated, it gives CASRGVNEQFF.

This clonotype has a handful of counts. The rearrangement uses TRBV9 and TRBJ2-7; D is undetermined. The CDR3 sequence is 14 residues long. Between the trimmed V and J ends, which lost 0 bases and 3 bases, there was a span of 10 bases. Germline V gene sequence: CDR1 SGDLS, CDR2 YYNGEE. DNA of the CDR3: TGTGCCAGCAGCGTAGGAGTCTCTGACTACGAGCAGTACTTC. This sequence encodes CASSVGVSDYEQYF.

V gene TRBV9 combines with J gene TRBJ2-1; TRBD2 might be the D (6 bases). Germline CDR1 SGDLS, CDR2 YYNGEE. V dropped 0 bases and J dropped 2 bases, with 9 bases sitting between them. CDR3 length: 15 residues. In DNA, the CDR3 is TGTGCCAGCAGCGTAGAGACTAGAACCTACAATGAGCAGTTCTTC. Translation: CASSVETRTYNEQFF.

The chain has TRBV6-5 and TRBJ2-5; 11 bases line up with TRBD2. After removal of 5 bases from V and 7 bases from J, the junction contained 3 bases not matched to a gene. CDR1 is MNHEY and CDR2 is SVGAGI in the germline V gene. This CDR3 is 13 amino acids long. The CDR3 DNA is TGTGCCAGCAGTCCAGGACTAGCGGGGACCCAGTACTTC. Translation gives CASSPGLAGTQYF.

This clonotype has just a few counts. This chain connects TRBV20-1 to TRBJ2-7, with unresolved D. Deletions cut 5 bases from V and 2 bases from J, with 16 bases between. The CDR3 is 14 residues long. Germline V gives CDR1 DFQATT, CDR2 SNEGSKA (reference sequence). The CDR3 reads CSALSHSSTYEQYF. The CDR3 DNA is TGCAGTGCTCTTAGCCACTCATCCACCTACGAGCAGTACTTC.

This clonotype was seen at least ten times. The chain has TRBV29-1 and TRBJ1-2, with D tentatively TRBD1 (5 bases). The CDR3 contains 13 residues. V lost 2 bases and J 7 bases, leaving 14 bases between the germline ends. CDR1 and CDR2 from the germline V gene are SQVTM and ANQGSEA. CDR3 sequence (DNA): TGCAGCGTTGAATCGGGACCCTGGAGTGGCTACACCTTC. This gives the protein CSVESGPWSGYTF. Variable domain in full (rest from reference TRBV29-1 and TRBJ1-2): SAVISQKPSRDICQRGTSLTIQCQVDSQVTMMFWYRQQPGQSLTLIATANQGSEATYESGFVIDKFPISRPNLTFSTLTVSNMSPEDSSIYLCSVESGPWSGYTFGSGTRLTVV.

This clonotype was found a few times. The chain combines TRBV13 with TRBJ2-3; 8 bases match TRBD1. The J segment lost 1 base and the V segment lost 3 bases, leaving 12 bases of the junction unmatched. The germline CDR1 and CDR2 sequences are PRHDT and FYEKMQ (reference sequence). This CDR3 contains 18 residues. The CDR3 DNA follows: TGTGCCAGCAGCTTCGGACAGGGCTGGAAACGGGGCACAGATACGCAGTATTTT. Translated: CASSFGQGWKRGTDTQYF.

This clonotype was picked up a small number of times. V usage is TRBV4-1 and J usage is TRBJ1-2; D possibly corresponds to TRBD1 (6 bases). Germline CDR1 and CDR2: MGHRA and YSYEKL. V lost 4 bases to trimming and J lost 7 bases, with 19 bases between them. The CDR3 covers 15 residues. This CDR3 is CASSPGQGMRGGYTF. The CDR3 DNA reads as TGCGCCAGCAGCCCGGGACAAGGGATGCGGGGTGGCTACACCTTC.

The V call is TRBV9, the J call TRBJ2-3; D gene ambiguous. The CDR3 sequence is 12 residues long. The V end lost 0 bases, the J end lost 5 bases, and 4 bases lay between the germline ends. Germline-derived CDR1 and CDR2 are SGDLS and YYNGEE. CDR3 nucleotide sequence: TGTGCCAGCAGCGTAGGTGAAGATACGCAGTATTTT. Its protein is CASSVGEDTQYF.

The chain uses TRBV12-5 and TRBJ1-1; D is uncertain. The CDR3 totals 12 residues. The germline CDR1 and CDR2 sequences are LGHNT and FRNRAP. Trimming took off 6 bases at V and 0 bases at J, with 5 bases between the two ends. The CDR3 loop is CASGEMNTEAFF. CDR3 nucleotides: TGTGCTAGTGGCGAGATGAACACTGAAGCTTTCTTT.

To note about this clonotype: The junction departs from germline at one end; a sequencing error may be responsible. The chain recombines TRBV6-6 with TRBJ2-5; no clear D. CDR3 length equals 11 residues. CDR1 is MNHNY and CDR2 is SVGAGI in the germline V gene (reference sequence). CDR3 in DNA: TGTGCCAGCAGTAACCAAGAGGCCCAGTGCTTC. This gives the protein CASSNQEAQCF.